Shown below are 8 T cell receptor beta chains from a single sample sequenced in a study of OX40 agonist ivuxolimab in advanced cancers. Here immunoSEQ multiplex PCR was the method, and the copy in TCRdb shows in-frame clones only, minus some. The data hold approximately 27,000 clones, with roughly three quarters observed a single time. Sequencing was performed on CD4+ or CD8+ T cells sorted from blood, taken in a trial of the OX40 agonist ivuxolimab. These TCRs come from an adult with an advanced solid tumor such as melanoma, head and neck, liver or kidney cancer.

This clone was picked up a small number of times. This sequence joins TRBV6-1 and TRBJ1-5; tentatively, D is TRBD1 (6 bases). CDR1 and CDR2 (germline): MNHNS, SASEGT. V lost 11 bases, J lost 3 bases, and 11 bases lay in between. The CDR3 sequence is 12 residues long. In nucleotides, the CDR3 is TGTGCCGGCGGACAGTACAATCAGCCCCAGCATTTT. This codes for CAGGQYNQPQHF.

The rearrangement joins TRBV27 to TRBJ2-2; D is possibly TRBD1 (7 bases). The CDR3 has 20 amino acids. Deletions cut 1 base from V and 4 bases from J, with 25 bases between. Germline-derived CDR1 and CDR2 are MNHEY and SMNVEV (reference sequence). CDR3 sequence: CASSLYPVDLLQGGTGELFF. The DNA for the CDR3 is TGTGCCAGCAGTTTATACCCGGTGGACCTACTGCAGGGGGGCACCGGGGAGCTGTTTTTT.

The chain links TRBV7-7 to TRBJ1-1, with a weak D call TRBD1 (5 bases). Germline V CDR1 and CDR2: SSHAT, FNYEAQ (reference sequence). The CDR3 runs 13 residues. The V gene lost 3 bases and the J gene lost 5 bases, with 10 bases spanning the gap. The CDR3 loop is CASSFLRDTEAFF. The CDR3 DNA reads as TGTGCCAGCAGCTTCCTCAGGGATACTGAAGCTTTCTTT.

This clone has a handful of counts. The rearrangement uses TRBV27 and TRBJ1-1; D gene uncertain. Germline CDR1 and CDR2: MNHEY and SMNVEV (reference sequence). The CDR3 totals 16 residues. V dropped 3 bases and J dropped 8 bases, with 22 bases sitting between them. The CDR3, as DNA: TGTGCCAGCAGTTTGGCACTGGGCAGTAACGGCGAAGAAGCTTTCTTT. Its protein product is CASSLALGSNGEEAFF.

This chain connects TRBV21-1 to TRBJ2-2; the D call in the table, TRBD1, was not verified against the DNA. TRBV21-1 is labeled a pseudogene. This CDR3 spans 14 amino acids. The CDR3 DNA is TGTGCCAGCATGAATCCCCTTACACCGGGGGAGCTGTTTTTT. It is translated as CASMNPLTPGELFF.

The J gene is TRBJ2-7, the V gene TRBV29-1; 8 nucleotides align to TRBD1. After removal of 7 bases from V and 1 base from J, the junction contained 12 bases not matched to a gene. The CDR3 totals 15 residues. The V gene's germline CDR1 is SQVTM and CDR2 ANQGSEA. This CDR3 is CSALGGQGGSYEQYF. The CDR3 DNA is TGCAGCGCCCTAGGCGGACAGGGAGGTTCCTACGAGCAGTACTTC.

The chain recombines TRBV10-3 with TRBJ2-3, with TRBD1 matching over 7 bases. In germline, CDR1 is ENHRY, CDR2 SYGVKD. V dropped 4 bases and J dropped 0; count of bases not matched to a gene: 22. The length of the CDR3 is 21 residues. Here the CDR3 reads CAISGKKGAFSKESSTDTQYF. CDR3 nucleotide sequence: TGTGCCATCAGTGGGAAGAAGGGGGCTTTCTCAAAGGAATCTAGCACAGATACGCAGTATTTT.

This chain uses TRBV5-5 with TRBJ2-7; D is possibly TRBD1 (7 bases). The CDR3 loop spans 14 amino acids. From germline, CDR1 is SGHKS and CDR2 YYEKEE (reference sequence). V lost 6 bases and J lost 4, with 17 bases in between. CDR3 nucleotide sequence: TGTGCCAGCATCCTGGGGGGACAGCCGTACGAGCAGTACTTC. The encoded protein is CASILGGQPYEQYF.